The TCR beta chain described here comes from a study of blood T cell repertoires in COVID-19. Using immunoSEQ multiplex PCR, the repertoire was profiled, and TCRdb retains in-frame clones only, with some absent. The sample contains more than 150,000 clones, about 82% of which appear only once. Germline CDR1 is MNHEY and CDR2 is SVGAGI. The trim removed 6 bases at V and 9 bases at J, leaving 5 bases unmatched. This CDR3 region has 13 residues. The sample was peripheral blood. The source of this sequence is a woman aged 30 to 39 with acute or convalescent COVID-19. The rearrangement uses TRBV6-5 and TRBJ1-6, with TRBD1 matching over 7 bases. The CDR3: CASSLDRASPLHF. The CDR3 nucleotides read TGTGCCAGCAGCCTAGACAGGGCTTCACCCCTCCACTTT.